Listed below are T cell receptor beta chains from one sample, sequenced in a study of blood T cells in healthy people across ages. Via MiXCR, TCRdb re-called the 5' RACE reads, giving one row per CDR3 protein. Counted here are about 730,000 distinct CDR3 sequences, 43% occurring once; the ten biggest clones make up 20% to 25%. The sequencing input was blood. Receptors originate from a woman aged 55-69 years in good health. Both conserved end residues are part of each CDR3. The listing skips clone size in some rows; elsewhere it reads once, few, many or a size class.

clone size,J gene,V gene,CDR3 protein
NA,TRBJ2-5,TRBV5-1,CASSPGSGMETQYF
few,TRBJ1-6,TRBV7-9,CASRGTPNSPLHF
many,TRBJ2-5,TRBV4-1,CASSQDHRASGGTKETQYF
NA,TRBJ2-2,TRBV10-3,CAISTGANTGELFF
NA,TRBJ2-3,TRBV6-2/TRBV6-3,CASSYTVYSTDTQYF
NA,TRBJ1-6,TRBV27,CASSLKGVFSPLHF
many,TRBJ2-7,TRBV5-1,CASSLPRDRMTYEQYF
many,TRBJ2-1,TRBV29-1,CSVERGAGFHYNEQFF
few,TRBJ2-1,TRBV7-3,CASSLGLAGLNEQFF
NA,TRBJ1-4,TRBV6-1,CASSEMERGRFF
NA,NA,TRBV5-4,CASAGLEHYEQYF
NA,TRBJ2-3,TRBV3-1,CASSQARGPSTDTQYF
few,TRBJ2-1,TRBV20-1,CSARGGLAGDLGDNEQFF
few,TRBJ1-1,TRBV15,CATSRDLEEAFF
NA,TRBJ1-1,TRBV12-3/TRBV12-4,CASSLGLLREGEAFF
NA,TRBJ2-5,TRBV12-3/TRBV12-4,CASGGAVQETQYF
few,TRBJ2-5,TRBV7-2,CASSLNSGIETQYF
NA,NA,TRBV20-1,CSARVSGGPPYEQYF
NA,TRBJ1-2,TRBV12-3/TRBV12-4,CASSVLGIEGYTF
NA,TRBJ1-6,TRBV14,CASSPGTGSSPLHF
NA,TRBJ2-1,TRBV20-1,CSARLAGVSYEQFF
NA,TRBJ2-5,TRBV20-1,CSAPGQGKETQYF
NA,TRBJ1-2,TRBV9,CASSVAGTNNYGYTF
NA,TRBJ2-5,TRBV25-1,CASSGRLAGGIETQYF
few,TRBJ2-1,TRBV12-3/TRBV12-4,CASSFGRSVDEQFF
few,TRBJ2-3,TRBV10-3,CAISFTDTQYF
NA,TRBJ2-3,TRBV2,CASSELAGGESDTQYF
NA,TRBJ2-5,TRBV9,CASSEGDYIGQGASQQYF
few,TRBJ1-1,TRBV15,CATSFQENTEAFF
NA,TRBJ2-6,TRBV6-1,CASSPPKTKGATPGTNVLTF
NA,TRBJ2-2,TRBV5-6,CASSWRGADTGELFF
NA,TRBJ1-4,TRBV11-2,CASSLVTTPRRDWLTNEKLFF
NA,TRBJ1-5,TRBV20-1,CSARGRDNQPQHF
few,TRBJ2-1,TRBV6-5,CASSYLSGGGEQFF
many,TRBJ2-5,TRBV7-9,CASSPVEETQYF
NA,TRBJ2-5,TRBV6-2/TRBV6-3,CASSTRDRARETQYF
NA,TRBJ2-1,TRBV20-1,CSARVPGSSSYNEQFF
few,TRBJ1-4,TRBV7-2,CASSPGDRGVEKLFF
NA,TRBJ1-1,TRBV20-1,CSARRPTGDTGAFF
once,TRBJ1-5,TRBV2,CASSIHTGSSQPQHF
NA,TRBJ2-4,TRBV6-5,CASRRGPGPGLEQYF
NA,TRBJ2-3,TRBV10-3,CAISDRGGDADTQYF
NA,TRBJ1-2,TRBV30,CASQGNTGYGGYTF
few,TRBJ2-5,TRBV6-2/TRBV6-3,CASSYRRQETQYF
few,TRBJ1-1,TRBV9,CASSVGTGGSTEAFF
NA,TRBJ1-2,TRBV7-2,CASSLGTGGAKGYTF
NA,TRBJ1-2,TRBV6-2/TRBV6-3,CASRNLGAISYGYTF
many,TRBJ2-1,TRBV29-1,CSVEPVTSGRTRFF
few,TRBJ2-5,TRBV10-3,CAIDRGPGETQYF
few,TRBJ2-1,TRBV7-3,CASSLIGAGGSFNEQFF
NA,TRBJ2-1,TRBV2,CASQKDSGGSYNEQFF
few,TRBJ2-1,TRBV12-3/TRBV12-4,CASSFLGGGYNEQFF
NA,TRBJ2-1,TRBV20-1,CSARDPGGLAGVGNEQFF
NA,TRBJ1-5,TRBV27,CASSVQGRNQPQHF
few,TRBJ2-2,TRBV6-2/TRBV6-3,CASSFGLSRTGELFF
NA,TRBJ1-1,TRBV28,CASSSDRARGEAFF
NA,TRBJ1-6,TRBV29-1,CSVEERTGRKVNSPLHF
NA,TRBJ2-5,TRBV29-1,CSVEGTQETQYF
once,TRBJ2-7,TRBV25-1,CASSGAGGATYEQYF